This T cell receptor (beta chain) was sequenced in a study of shared clonotypes between healthy human individuals. Clones were sequenced by immunoSEQ multiplex PCR, and TCRdb holds only the in-frame ones, with some missing. The table records nearly 2 million clones, 85% to 95% of them present only once. CD8 cells regarded as naive lacked CD45RO, were positively chosen for CCR7, and omitted terminally differentiated effector memory CD45RA+ cells. Turning to this clone: Its cognate antigen is unknown.

The germline V and J ends were trimmed by 8 bases and 2 bases, with 12 bases remaining between them. This CDR3 is built from 13 residues. Germline assignment: CDR1 KGHSH and CDR2 LQKENI. General observations from the study: Clonotype sharing among donors likely depends on sequencing depth.

The sequence was obtained from a man aged 18-30 years in good health. Sequenced sample: naive CD8+ T cells sorted from blood. The chain combines TRBV18 with TRBJ2-5; D perhaps matches TRBD2 (5 bases). CDR3 loop: CASRAGGQETQYF. CDR3 DNA sequence: TGTGCCAGCCGAGCCGGCGGGCAAGAGACCCAGTACTTC.